This TCR beta chain was captured in a study of persistence of HIV-infected CD4 T cells. An overlapping HIV-1 Gag peptide pool stimulated these cells at 0.95 to 1 ug/peptide/mL. CD4+ T cells upregulating both CD40 ligand and CD69 were sorted as responding cells. A word on this clone: Antigen specificity is unknown.

Germline lookup yields CDR1 SEHNR and CDR2 FQNEAQ (reference sequence). The junction had 7 bases not matched to a gene; V was cut back by 5 bases and J by 4 bases. The CDR3 is 14 residues long. Sequencing used immunoSEQ version 4 in survey mode. Produced via immunoSEQ multiplex PCR; TCRdb's table is partial and in-frame only. The sample has 20,000 to 25,000 clones; roughly 70% are singletons. The source is an adult man with HIV who was CMV-seropositive. The J gene is TRBJ1-2, the V gene TRBV7-9; 7 positions agree with TRBD1. This material consisted of CD4+ T cells sorted from PBMCs after approximately 19-hour stimulation, taken from a patient who received antiretroviral therapy. This CDR3 reads CASSRFGDSYGYTF. In DNA form, the CDR3 reads TGTGCCAGCAGCAGATTCGGGGACAGCTATGGCTACACCTTC.